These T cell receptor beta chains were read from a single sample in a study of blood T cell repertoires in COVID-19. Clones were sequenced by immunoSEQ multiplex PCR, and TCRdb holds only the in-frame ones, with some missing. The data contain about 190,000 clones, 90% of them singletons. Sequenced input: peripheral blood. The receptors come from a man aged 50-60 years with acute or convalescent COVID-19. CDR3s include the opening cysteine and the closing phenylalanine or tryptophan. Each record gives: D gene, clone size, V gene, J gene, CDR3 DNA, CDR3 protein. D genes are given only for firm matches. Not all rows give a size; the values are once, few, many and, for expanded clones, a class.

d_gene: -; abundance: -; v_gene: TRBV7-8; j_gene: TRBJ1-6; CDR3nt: TGTGCCAGCAGCGCCCGGACAAGTAATTCACCCCTCCACTTT; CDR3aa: CASSARTSNSPLHF
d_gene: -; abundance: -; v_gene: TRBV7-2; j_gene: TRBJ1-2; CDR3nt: TGTGCCAGCAGCTTGAGGAGGGGCTACACCTTC; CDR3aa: CASSLRRGYTF
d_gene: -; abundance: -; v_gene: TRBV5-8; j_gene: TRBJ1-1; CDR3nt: TGTGCCAGCAGCTTCAGTAGACAGATCTGGGACACTGAAGCTTTCTTT; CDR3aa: CASSFSRQIWDTEAFF
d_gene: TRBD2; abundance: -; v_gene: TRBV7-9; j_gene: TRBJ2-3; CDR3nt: TGTGCCAGCAGCACAGGGACTAGCGGGGACACAGATACGCAGTATTTT; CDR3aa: CASSTGTSGDTDTQYF
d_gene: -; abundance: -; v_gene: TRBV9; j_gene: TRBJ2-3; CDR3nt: TGTGCCAGCAGCCCCCGGACAGCCACAGATACGCAGTATTTT; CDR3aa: CASSPRTATDTQYF
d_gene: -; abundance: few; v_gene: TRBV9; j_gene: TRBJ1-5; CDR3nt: TGTGCCAGCAGCGTGGCCTCGGGGGGTCAGCCCCAGCATTTT; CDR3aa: CASSVASGGQPQHF
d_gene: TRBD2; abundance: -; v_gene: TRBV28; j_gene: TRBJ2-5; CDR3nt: TGTGCCAGCACGAGTAGCGGGAGTGGAGGTGAGACCCAGTACTTC; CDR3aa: CASTSSGSGGETQYF
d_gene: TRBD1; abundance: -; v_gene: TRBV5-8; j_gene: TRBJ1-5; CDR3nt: TGTGCCAGCGGCAGGGGGCTTGGCAATCAGCCCCAGCATTTT; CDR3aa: CASGRGLGNQPQHF
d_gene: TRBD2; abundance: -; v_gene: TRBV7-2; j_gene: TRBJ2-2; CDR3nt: TGTGCCAGCAGCTTAAGGACTAGCGGTCAGAACACCGGGGAGCTGTTTTTT; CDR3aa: CASSLRTSGQNTGELFF
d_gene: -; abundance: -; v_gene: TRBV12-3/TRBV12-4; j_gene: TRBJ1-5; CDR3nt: TGTGCCAGCAGGCTTGAGCTAAATCAGCCCCAGCATTTT; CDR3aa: CASRLELNQPQHF